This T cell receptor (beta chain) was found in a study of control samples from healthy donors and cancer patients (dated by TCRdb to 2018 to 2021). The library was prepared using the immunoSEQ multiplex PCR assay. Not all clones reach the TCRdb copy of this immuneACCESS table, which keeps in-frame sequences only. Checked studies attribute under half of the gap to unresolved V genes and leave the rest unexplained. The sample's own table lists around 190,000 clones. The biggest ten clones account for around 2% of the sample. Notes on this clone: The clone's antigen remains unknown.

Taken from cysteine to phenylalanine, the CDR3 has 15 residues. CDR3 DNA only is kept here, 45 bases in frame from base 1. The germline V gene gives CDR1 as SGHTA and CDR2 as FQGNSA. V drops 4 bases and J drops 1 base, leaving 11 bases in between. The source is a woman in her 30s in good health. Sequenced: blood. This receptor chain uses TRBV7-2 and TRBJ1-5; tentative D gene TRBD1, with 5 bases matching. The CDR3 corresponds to CASSSGGTSNQPQHF. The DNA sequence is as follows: TGTGCCAGCAGCTCCGGGGGGACGAGCAATCAGCCCCAGCATTTT.